These 2 T cell receptor beta chains originate from one sample sequenced in a study of memory CD4+ T cells and cytomegalovirus serostatus. The sort gate was single viable CD3+CD4+CD8-CD45RO+ cells for memory CD4+ T cells. The repertoire was sequenced with immunoSEQ multiplex PCR; TCRdb's copy has only in-frame clones and lacks some. The sample holds tens of thousands of clones; around 76% are singletons and the top ten take 0.63%. The sample comprised memory CD4+ T cells from blood. These receptor sequences come from an adult in good health and CMV-seronegative. Some clones in this sample may be carry-over from other donors' samples.

The V gene is TRBV10-3, the J gene TRBJ2-5; 9 bases match TRBD2. The CDR3 totals 13 residues. The J segment lost 5 bases and the V segment lost 10 bases, leaving 8 bases of the junction unmatched. Germline-derived CDR1 and CDR2 are ENHRY and SYGVKD. This chain's CDR3 is CATAGGLEETQYF. The CDR3 DNA follows: TGTGCCACCGCGGGAGGGTTGGAGGAGACCCAGTACTTC.

The chain has TRBV29-1 and TRBJ2-3, with D possibly TRBD1 on 6 matching bases. CDR3 length equals 13 residues. In germline, CDR1 is SQVTM, CDR2 ANQGSEA. V lost 7 bases and J 2 bases, leaving 13 bases between the germline ends. Written as DNA, the CDR3 is TGCAGCGGCAGCGGACAGATCACAGATACGCAGTATTTT. It yields the protein CSGSGQITDTQYF.